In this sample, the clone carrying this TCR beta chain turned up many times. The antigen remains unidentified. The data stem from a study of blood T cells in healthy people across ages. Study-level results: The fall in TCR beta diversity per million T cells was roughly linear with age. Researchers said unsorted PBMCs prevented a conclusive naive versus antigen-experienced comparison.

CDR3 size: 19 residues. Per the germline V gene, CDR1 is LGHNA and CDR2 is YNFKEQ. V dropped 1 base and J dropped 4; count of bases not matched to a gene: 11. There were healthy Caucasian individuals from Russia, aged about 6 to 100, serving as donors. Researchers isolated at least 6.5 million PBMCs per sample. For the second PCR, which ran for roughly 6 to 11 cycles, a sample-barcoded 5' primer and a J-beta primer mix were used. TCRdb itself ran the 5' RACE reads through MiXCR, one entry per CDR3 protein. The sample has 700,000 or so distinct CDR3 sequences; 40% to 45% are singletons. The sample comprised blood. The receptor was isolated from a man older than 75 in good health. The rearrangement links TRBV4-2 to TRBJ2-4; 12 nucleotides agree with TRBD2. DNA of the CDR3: TGTGCCAGCAGCCAAGGAACTAGCGGGGGGATTGAAAGTAAAAACATTCAGTACTTC. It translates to CASSQGTSGGIESKNIQYF.